This TCR beta chain comes out of a study of T cell repertoires in cytomegalovirus infection. Study-level information: It can be stated that public TCR beta signatures indicated CMV infection as well as a matching HLA type.

Germline values: CDR1 SEHNR, CDR2 FQNEAQ (reference sequence). Trimming pared 1 base from V and 5 bases from J, leaving 14 bases between. The CDR3 is 15 residues long. In this sample, this clonotype turned up a few times. As yet, its antigen is unknown. Each CDR3 protein is one row after TCRdb ran MiXCR on the reads. The data show 450,000 to 550,000 distinct CDR3 sequences, with 16% seen just once and roughly a quarter held by the top ten. Overall study findings and caveats: Frequencies of public TCR beta families were cumulated, and this identified carriers of CMV plus the relevant HLA. HLA-C-restricted TCR beta clonotypes specific for CMV led the ex vivo response.

The sequence came from a human donor in good health (CMV status not recorded). Some clones in this sample may be carry-over from other donors' samples. This chain uses TRBV7-9 with TRBJ2-5; TRBD1 might be the D (5 bases). The sample consisted of CD8+ T cells from PBMCs. Here the CDR3 reads CASSLVTAKRETQYF. DNA for the CDR3: TGTGCCAGCAGCTTAGTGACAGCTAAGAGGGAGACCCAGTACTTC. The full variable domain, completed using reference TRBV7-9 and TRBJ2-5, is DTGVSQNPRHKITKRGQNVTFRCDPISEHNRLYWYRQTLGQGPEFLTYFQNEAQLEKSRLLSDRFSAERPKGSFSTLEIQRTEQGDSAMYLCASSLVTAKRETQYFGPGTRLLVL.